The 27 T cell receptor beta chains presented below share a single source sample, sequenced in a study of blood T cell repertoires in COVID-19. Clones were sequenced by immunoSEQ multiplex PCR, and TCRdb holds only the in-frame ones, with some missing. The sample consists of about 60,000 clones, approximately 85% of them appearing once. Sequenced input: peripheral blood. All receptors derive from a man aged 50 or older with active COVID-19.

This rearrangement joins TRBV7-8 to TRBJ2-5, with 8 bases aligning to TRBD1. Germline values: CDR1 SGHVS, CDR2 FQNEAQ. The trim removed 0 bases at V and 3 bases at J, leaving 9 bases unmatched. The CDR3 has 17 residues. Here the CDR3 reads CASSLAGQGSTKETQYF. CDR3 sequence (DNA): TGTGCCAGCAGCTTAGCAGGACAGGGAAGCACCAAAGAGACCCAGTACTTC.

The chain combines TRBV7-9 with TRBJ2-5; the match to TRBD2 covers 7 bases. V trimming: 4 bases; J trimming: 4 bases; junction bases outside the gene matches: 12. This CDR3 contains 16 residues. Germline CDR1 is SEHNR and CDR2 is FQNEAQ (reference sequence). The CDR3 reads CASSWLGGGGGETQYF. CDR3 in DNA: TGTGCCAGCAGCTGGCTGGGCGGGGGAGGAGGAGAGACCCAGTACTTC.

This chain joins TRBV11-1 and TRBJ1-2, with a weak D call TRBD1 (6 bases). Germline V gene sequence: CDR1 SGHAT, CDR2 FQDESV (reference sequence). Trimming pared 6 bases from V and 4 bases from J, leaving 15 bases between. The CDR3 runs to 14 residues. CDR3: CASRPARGGYGYTF. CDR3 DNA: TGTGCCAGCAGACCAGCCAGAGGGGGCTATGGCTACACCTTC.

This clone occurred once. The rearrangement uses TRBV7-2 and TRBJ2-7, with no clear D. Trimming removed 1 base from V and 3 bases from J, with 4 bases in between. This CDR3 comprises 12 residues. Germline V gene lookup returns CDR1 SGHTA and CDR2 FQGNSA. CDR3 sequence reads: CASSLEHYEQYF. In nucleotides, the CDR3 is TGTGCCAGCAGCTTAGAGCACTACGAGCAGTACTTC. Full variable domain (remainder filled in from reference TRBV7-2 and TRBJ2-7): GAGVSQSPSNKVTEKGKDVELRCDPISGHTALYWYRQSLGQGLEFLIYFQGNSAPDKSGLPSDRFSAERTGGSVSTLTIQRTQQEDSAVYLCASSLEHYEQYFGPGTRLTVT.

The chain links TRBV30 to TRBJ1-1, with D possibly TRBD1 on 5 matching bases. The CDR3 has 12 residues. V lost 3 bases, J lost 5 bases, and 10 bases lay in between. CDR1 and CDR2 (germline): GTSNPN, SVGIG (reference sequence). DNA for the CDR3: TGTGCCTGGAGGCAGGGTAGTACTGAAGCTTTCTTT. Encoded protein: CAWRQGSTEAFF.

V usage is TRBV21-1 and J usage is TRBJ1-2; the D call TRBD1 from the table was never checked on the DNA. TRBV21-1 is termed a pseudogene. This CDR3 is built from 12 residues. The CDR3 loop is CASSKGLSGYTF. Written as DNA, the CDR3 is TGTGCCAGCAGCAAAGGGCTCTCAGGCTACACCTTC.

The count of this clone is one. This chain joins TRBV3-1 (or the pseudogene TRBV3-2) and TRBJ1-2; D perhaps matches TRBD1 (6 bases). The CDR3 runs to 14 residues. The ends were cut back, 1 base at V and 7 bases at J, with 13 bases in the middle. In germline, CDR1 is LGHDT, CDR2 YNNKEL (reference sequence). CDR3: CASSQVGRGRGYTF. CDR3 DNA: TGTGCCAGCAGCCAAGTGGGCAGGGGACGTGGCTACACCTTC.

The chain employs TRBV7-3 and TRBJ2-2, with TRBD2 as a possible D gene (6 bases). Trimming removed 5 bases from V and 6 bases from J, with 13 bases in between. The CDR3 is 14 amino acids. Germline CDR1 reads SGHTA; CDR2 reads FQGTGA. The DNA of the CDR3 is TGTGCCAGCAGCCCCATCGGGGGTTCCGGGGAGCTGTTTTTT. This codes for CASSPIGGSGELFF.

As DNA, the CDR3 is TGTGCCAGCAGCCAGGGTCGATCGGGGGGCACAGATACGCAGTATTTT. It translates to CASSQGRSGGTDTQYF. This chain joins TRBV3-1 (or the pseudogene TRBV3-2) and TRBJ2-3, with D possibly being TRBD2 (6 bases). CDR1 is LGHDT, CDR2 YNNKEL, per germline (reference sequence). Deletions cut 3 bases from V and 1 base from J, with 14 bases between. CDR3 length equals 16 residues.

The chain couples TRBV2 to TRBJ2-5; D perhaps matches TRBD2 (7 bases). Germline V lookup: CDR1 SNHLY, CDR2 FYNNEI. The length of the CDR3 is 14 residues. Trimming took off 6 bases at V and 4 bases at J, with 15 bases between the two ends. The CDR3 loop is CASREMGGGETQYF. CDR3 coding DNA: TGTGCCAGCAGGGAGATGGGAGGGGGAGAGACCCAGTACTTC.

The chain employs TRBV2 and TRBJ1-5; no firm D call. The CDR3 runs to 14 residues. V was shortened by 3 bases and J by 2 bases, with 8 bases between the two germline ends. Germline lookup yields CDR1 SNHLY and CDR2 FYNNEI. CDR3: CASSDSTRNQPQHF. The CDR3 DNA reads TGTGCCAGCAGTGATTCGACACGCAATCAGCCCCAGCATTTT.

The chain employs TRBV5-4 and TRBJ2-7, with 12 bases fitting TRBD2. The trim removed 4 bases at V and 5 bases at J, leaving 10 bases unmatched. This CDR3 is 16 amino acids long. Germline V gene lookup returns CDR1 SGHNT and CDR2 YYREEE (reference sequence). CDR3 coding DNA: TGTGCCAGCAGCCCCCGTCGGACTAGCGGGGATAACGAGCAGTACTTC. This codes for CASSPRRTSGDNEQYF.

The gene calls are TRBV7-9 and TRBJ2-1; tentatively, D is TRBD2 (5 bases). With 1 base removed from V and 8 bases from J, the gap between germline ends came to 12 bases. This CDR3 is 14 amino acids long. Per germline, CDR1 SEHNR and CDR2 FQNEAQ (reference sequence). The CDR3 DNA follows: TGTGCCAGCAGCTTAGATACCCGGGATGATGAGCAGTTCTTC. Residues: CASSLDTRDDEQFF.

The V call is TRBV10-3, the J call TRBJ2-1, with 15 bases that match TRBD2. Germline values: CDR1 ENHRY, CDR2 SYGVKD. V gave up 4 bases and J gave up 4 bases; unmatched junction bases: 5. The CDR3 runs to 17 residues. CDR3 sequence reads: CAISGTSGGAFYNEQFF. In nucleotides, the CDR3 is TGTGCCATCAGTGGGACTAGCGGGGGGGCCTTTTACAATGAGCAGTTCTTC.

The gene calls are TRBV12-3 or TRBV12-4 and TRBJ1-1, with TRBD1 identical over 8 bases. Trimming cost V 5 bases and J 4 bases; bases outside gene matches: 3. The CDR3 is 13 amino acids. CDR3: CASSRTGPTEAFF. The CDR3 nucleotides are TGTGCCAGCAGTCGGACAGGGCCCACTGAAGCTTTCTTT.

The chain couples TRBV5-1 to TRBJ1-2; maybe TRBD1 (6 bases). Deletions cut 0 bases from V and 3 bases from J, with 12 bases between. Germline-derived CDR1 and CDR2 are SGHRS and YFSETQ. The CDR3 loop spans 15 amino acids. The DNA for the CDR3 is TGCGCCAGCAGCTTGGGACAGGCGAGGGACTATGGCTACACCTTC. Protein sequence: CASSLGQARDYGYTF. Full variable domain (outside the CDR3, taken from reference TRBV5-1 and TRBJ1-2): KAGVTQTPRYLIKTRGQQVTLSCSPISGHRSVSWYQQTPGQGLQFLFEYFSETQRNKGNFPGRFSGRQFSNSRSEMNVSTLELGDSALYLCASSLGQARDYGYTFGSGTRLTVV.

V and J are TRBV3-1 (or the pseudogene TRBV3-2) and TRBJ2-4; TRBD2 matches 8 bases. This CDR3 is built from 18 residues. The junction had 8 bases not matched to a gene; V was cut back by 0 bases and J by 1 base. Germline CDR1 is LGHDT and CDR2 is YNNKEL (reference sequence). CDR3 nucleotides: TGTGCCAGCAGCCAAGACATCCCCGGCGGGGGGGCCAAAAACATTCAGTACTTC. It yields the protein CASSQDIPGGGAKNIQYF.

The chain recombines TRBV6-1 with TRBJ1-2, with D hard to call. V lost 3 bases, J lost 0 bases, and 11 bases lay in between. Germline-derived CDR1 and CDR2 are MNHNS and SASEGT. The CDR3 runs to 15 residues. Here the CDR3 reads CASSDASASNYGYTF. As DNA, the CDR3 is TGTGCCAGCAGTGACGCAAGCGCTTCTAACTATGGCTACACCTTC.

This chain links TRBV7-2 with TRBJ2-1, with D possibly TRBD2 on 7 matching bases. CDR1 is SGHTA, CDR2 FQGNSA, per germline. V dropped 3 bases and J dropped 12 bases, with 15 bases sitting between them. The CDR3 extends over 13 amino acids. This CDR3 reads CASSLGGPVGQFF. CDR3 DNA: TGTGCCAGCAGCTTGGGGGGGCCGGTTGGGCAGTTCTTC. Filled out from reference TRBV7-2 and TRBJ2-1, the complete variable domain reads GAGVSQSPSNKVTEKGKDVELRCDPISGHTALYWYRQSLGQGLEFLIYFQGNSAPDKSGLPSDRFSAERTGGSVSTLTIQRTQQEDSAVYLCASSLGGPVGQFFGPGTRLTVL.

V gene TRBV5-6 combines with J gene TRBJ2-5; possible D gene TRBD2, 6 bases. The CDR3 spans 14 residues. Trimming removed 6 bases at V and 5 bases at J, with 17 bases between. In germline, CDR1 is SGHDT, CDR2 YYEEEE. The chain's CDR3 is CASTEAGLQETQYF. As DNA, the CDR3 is TGTGCCAGCACGGAGGCGGGACTCCAGGAGACCCAGTACTTC.

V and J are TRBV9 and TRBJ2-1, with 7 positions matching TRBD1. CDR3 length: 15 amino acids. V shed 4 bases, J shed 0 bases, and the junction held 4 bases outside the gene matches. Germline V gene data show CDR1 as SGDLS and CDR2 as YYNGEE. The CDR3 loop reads CASSLRTGSYNEQFF. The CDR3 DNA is TGTGCCAGCAGCCTGAGGACAGGCTCCTACAATGAGCAGTTCTTC.

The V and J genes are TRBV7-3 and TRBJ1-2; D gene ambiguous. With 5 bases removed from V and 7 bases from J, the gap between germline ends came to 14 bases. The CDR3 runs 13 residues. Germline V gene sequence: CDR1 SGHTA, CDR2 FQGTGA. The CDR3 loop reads CASSDTLRGGYTF. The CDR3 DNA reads TGTGCCAGCAGCGATACCCTGCGGGGTGGCTACACCTTC.

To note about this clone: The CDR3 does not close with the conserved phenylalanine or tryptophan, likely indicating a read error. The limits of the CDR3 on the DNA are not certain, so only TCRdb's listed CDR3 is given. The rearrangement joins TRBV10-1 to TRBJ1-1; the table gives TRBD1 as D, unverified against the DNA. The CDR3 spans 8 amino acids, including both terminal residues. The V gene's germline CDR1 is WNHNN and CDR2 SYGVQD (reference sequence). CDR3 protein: CANPRGWG.

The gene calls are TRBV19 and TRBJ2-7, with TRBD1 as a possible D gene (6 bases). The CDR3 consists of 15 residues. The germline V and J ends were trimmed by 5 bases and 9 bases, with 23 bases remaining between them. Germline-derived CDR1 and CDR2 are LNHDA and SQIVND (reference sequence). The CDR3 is CASSVPGTNYHVQYF. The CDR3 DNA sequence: TGTGCCAGTAGTGTCCCCGGGACAAACTATCATGTGCAGTACTTC.

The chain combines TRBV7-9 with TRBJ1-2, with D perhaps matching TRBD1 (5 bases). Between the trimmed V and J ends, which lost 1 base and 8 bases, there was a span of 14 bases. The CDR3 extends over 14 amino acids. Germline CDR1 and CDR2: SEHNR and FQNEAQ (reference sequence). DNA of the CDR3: TGTGCCAGCAGCTTAGGCAGGGAGGTGGGCGGCTACACCTTC. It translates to CASSLGREVGGYTF. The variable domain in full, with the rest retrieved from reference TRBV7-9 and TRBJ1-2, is DTGVSQNPRHKITKRGQNVTFRCDPISEHNRLYWYRQTLGQGPEFLTYFQNEAQLEKSRLLSDRFSAERPKGSFSTLEIQRTEQGDSAMYLCASSLGREVGGYTFGSGTRLTVV.

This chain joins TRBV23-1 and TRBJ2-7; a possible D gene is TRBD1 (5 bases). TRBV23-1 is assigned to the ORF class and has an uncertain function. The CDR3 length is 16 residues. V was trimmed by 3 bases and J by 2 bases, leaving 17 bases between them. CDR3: CASSHPDKEPTYEQYF. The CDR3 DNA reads TGCGCCAGCAGTCACCCGGACAAGGAGCCAACCTACGAGCAGTACTTC.

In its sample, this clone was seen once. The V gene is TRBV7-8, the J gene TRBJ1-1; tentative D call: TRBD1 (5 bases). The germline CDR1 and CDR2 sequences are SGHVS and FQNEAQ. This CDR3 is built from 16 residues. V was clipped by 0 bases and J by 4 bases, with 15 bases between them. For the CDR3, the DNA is TGTGCCAGCAGCTTAGCGGGGGGGGGAGAACCCACTGAAGCTTTCTTT. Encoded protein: CASSLAGGGEPTEAFF.